Below, 8 T cell receptor beta chains from the same sample are listed, as sequenced in a study of cytomegalovirus exposure and HLA in healthy donors. The method was immunoSEQ multiplex PCR; TCRdb's version includes in-frame clones alone and lacks a portion of them. The repertoire includes around 400,000 clones, about nine tenths of them detected once, and roughly 0.83% sits in the top ten. The sample taken for sequencing was PBMCs. The source of these receptors is a woman aged 18 to 35 in good health and CMV-seronegative.

As concerns this clone: In the same sample, other DNA sequences code for this CDR3. The J gene is TRBJ1-2, the V gene TRBV29-1; possible D gene TRBD1, 6 bases. This CDR3 region has 12 residues. CDR1 SQVTM and CDR2 ANQGSEA come from the germline V gene. Trimming took 7 bases from V and 1 from J, leaving 10 bases between them. The CDR3 region is CSARTDNYGYTF. CDR3 nucleotides: TGCAGCGCCAGGACAGATAACTATGGCTACACCTTC.

This clone has a handful of counts. Other nucleotide sequences in the sample specify the same CDR3. V and J are TRBV27 and TRBJ1-2; D uncertain. Germline V lookup: CDR1 MNHEY, CDR2 SMNVEV (reference sequence). The V end was cut by 4 bases, the J end by 4 bases, with 4 bases between. The CDR3 covers 11 residues. CDR3: CASSSGYGYTF. The CDR3 nucleotides are TGTGCCAGCAGTTCAGGCTATGGCTACACCTTC.

The V call is TRBV15, the J call TRBJ2-3, with 8 bases identical to TRBD1. The V gene's germline CDR1 is LNHNV and CDR2 YYDKDF (reference sequence). This CDR3 has 15 amino acids. J gave up 3 bases and V 3 bases, and 5 bases lay outside the gene matches. The CDR3 is CATSSAQGGTDTQYF. In nucleotides, the CDR3 is TGTGCCACCAGCAGTGCACAGGGGGGTACAGATACGCAGTATTTT. Full variable domain (rest looked up from reference TRBV15 and TRBJ2-3): DAMVIQNPRYQVTQFGKPVTLSCSQTLNHNVMYWYQQKSSQAPKLLFHYYDKDFNNEADTPDNFQSRRPNTSFCFLDIRSPGLGDTAMYLCATSSAQGGTDTQYFGPGTRLTVL.

This clone was seen a few times. This chain connects TRBV4-1 to TRBJ1-1; the D is unclear. This CDR3 spans 13 amino acids. Trimming cost V 4 bases and J 6 bases, with 12 bases left between them. Germline CDR1 is MGHRA and CDR2 is YSYEKL. DNA for the CDR3: TGCGCCAGCAGCCCTCGGGTGGCGGCTGAAGCTTTCTTT. Its translation is CASSPRVAAEAFF.

This clone was detected only once. V usage is TRBV4-2 and J usage is TRBJ1-1; no clear D gene. Trimming removed 0 bases at V and 4 bases at J, with 12 bases between. From germline, CDR1 is LGHNA and CDR2 YNFKEQ. There are 15 residues in the CDR3. DNA for the CDR3: TGTGCCAGCAGCCAAGATAGAAGAGCGTTCACTGAAGCTTTCTTT. Amino acids: CASSQDRRAFTEAFF.

The chain recombines TRBV5-5 with TRBJ2-7, with 8 bases aligning to TRBD1. The germline gives CDR1 SGHKS, CDR2 YYEKEE (reference sequence). With 0 bases clipped from V and 13 bases from J, the junction kept 9 bases outside the gene matches. CDR3 length equals 13 residues. CDR3 coding DNA: TGTGCCAGCAGCTTGGGGGCAGGGGGCAATTCATACTTC. Translating gives CASSLGAGGNSYF. Filled out from reference TRBV5-5 and TRBJ2-7, the complete variable domain reads DAGVTQSPTHLIKTRGQQVTLRCSPISGHKSVSWYQQVLGQGPQFIFQYYEKEERGRGNFPDRFSARQFPNYSSELNVNALLLGDSALYLCASSLGAGGNSYFGPGTRLTVT.

The rearrangement links TRBV5-1 to TRBJ2-3, with TRBD2 identical over 15 bases. Germline lookup yields CDR1 SGHRS and CDR2 YFSETQ. The CDR3 spans 19 residues. With 4 bases clipped from V and 2 bases from J, the junction kept 11 bases outside the gene matches. This CDR3 reads CASSPAGLAGGPPTDTQYF. The CDR3 DNA is TGCGCCAGCAGCCCCGCCGGACTAGCGGGAGGGCCGCCCACAGATACGCAGTATTTT.

V is TRBV28 and J is TRBJ1-5, with 8 nucleotides matching TRBD1. The CDR3 is 17 amino acids. Trimming removed 0 bases from V and 0 bases from J; junction bases left unmatched: 4. The germline gives CDR1 MDHEN, CDR2 SYDVKM. For the CDR3, the DNA is TGTGCCAGCAGTTTATGGGTGGACAGGGCTAGCAATCAGCCCCAGCATTTT. Translation gives CASSLWVDRASNQPQHF. Full variable domain (rest looked up from reference TRBV28 and TRBJ1-5): DVKVTQSSRYLVKRTGEKVFLECVQDMDHENMFWYRQDPGLGLRLIYFSYDVKMKEKGDIPEGYSVSREKKERFSLILESASTNQTSMYLCASSLWVDRASNQPQHFGDGTRLSIL.